This TCR beta chain was documented in a study of identical twins. Germline-derived CDR1 and CDR2 are SNHLY and FYNNEI. V shed 7 bases, J shed 9 bases, and the junction held 5 bases outside the gene matches. The CDR3 loop spans 12 amino acids. TCRdb itself ran the 5' RACE reads through MiXCR, one entry per CDR3 protein. The repertoire consists of fewer than 650,000 distinct CDR3 sequences, with around 7.4% occurring once and the leading ten covering roughly 1.5%. There are many counts of this clonotype. The sample was also linked to a second study, of yellow fever vaccine responses in identical twins.

This rearrangement joins TRBV2 to TRBJ2-1, with 8 nucleotides matching TRBD1. Material for sequencing was PBMCs. The receptor's source is a woman aged 18 to 35 in good health. CDR3 in DNA: TGTGCCAGCACCTCGACAGGGGTTGAGCAGTTCTTC. Translating it yields CASTSTGVEQFF.